The following is a TCR beta chain sequence with its context. The specificity of this receptor is unknown. Per-nucleotide qualities are absent, and no much larger clonotype sits a single base away. The sample is drawn from a study of blood T cells in healthy people across ages (dated by TCRdb to the mid-2010s). About the investigation overall: In model experiments, template switching captured roughly one uniquely barcoded TCR beta cDNA molecule for every two T cells. Age-related changes in TCR beta repertoire diversity were measured in the study by deep sequencing normalized with unique cDNA molecular identifiers. Donors were grouped into four age groups: young (average approximately 15 years), middle-aged (over 35), aged (around 66) and long-lived (about 89). To avoid experimental bias, donors of different ages were distributed randomly across sequencing lanes. For two donors (one aged 18 to 30 and one aged 80 or older), the study analyzed two additional independent replicas of 1 million unique cDNA reads from the same blood draw. Here is what the overall study found, with its caveats: Estimates of total diversity based on one million sequenced T cells were regarded as lower bounds and as underestimates. A strong correlation was found between observed TCR beta diversity and the percentage of naive T cells measured by flow cytometry. Bulk unsorted PBMC profiling prevented conclusive comparison of naive and antigen-experienced compartments. Donor CMV infection status was unknown, potentially confounding age-related changes in expanded clonotypes. Compared with the aged group, the long-lived group had more naive CD4+ T cells, fewer expanded clones and increased TCR diversity, suggesting age selection. As age increased, observed TCR beta diversity per million T cells dropped in a roughly linear way, and a significant reduction was already evident by age about 40.

The 39 donors, aged about 6 to 95 years, were systemically healthy Caucasian individuals from Russia. Each donor gave around 9.8 milliliters of peripheral blood, collected into EDTA-treated Vacutainer tubes. Ficoll-Paque density-gradient centrifugation was used to isolate PBMCs, with at least 6.5 million per sample. Trizol reagent was used to extract total RNA from PBMCs, with at least 6 micrograms per sample. For every donor, an aliquot of PBMCs went through flow cytometry to measure the percentages of naive CD45RAhigh/CD27high T cells. Libraries were prepared through 5' RACE. The sequencer listed for this sample is Illumina HiSeq 2500. The second PCR ran for roughly 6 to 11 cycles and used a J-beta primer mix along with a sample-barcoded 5' primer. A template-switch 5' adaptor carrying 12 random nucleotides introduced a unique molecular identifier onto each TCR beta cDNA molecule. At least 2.5 million CDR3-containing paired-end reads were obtained from each sample. First-strand cDNA was synthesized from all RNA with the Mint cDNA synthesis kit, primed by a TRBC-specific oligonucleotide. After uracil-DNA glycosylase treatment, a first 18-cycle PCR used universal primers M1SS and BC2_uni_R on all cDNA. As for the original processing: For normalization, 1 million high-quality reads, each with a distinct molecular identifier, were randomly selected from each sample. Instead of being binned into consensus sequences, reads that shared molecular identifiers were thrown out. MiTCR, run with a Q25 quality threshold and the strictest error-elimination algorithm, handled CDR3 identification, clonotype clustering and error correction. Lower-bound total TCR beta diversity was estimated with a nonparametric unseen species model using Euler transformation. TCRdb passed the public sequencing reads through fastp at Q25 and MiXCR, retaining productive beta sequences. Rows are unified per CDR3 protein, each entry keeping the most common DNA and genes. What appears here as the V and J calls and clone size reflects TCRdb's work, not the paper's. For this sample the table gives around 870,000 distinct CDR3 sequences, of which more than 25% were detected only once. Of the sample, roughly 17% is held by the ten largest clones.

Including the terminal cysteine and phenylalanine, the CDR3 comprises 15 residues. CDR3 DNA is the only sequence kept; it has 45 bases, read in frame from the first base. Trimming removed 5 bases from V and 10 bases from J, leaving 21 bases between the germline ends. In the germline V gene, CDR1 corresponds to SGHTA and CDR2 to FQGNSA. The sequence joins TRBV7-2 to TRBJ2-1; TRBD2 could be the D gene, as 7 bases match. This sequence was found in a woman over 75 in good health. Material: blood. The CDR3 here reads CASSPQGRGNGEQFF. The bases read TGTGCCAGCAGCCCCCAGGGGAGGGGTAATGGAGAGCAGTTCTTC.